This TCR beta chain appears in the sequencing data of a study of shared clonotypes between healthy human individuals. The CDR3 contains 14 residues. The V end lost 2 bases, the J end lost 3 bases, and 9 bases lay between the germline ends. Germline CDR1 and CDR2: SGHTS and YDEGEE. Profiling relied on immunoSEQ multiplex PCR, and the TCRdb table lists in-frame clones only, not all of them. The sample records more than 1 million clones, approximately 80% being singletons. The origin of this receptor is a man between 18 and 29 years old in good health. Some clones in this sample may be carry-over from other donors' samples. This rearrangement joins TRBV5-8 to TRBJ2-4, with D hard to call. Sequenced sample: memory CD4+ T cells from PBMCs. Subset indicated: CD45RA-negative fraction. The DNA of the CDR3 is TGTGCCAGCAGCTTCGGAGTGGACAAAAACATTCAGTACTTC. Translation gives CASSFGVDKNIQYF. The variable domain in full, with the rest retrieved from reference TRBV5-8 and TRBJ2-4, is EAGVTQSPTHLIKTRGQQATLRCSPISGHTSVYWYQQALGLGLQFLLWYDEGEERNRGNFPPRFSGRQFPNYSSELNVNALELEDSALYLCASSFGVDKNIQYFGAGTRLSVL.